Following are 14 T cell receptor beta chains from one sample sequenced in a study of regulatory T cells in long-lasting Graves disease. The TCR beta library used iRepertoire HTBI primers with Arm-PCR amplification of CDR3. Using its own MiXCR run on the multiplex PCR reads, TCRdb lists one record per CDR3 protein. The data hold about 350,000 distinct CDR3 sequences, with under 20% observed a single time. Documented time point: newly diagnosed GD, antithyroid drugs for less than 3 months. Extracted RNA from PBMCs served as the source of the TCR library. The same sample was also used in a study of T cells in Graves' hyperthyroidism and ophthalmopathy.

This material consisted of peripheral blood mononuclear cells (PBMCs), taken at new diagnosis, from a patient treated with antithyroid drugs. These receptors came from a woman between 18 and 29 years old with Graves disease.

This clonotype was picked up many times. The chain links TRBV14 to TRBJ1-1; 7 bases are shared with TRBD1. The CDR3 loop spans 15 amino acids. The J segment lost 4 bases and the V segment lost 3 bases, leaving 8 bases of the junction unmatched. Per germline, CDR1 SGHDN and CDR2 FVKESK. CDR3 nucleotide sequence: TGTGCCAGCAGCCACGCAAGTTACAGGGGCACTGAAGCTTTCTTT. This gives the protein CASSHASYRGTEAFF.

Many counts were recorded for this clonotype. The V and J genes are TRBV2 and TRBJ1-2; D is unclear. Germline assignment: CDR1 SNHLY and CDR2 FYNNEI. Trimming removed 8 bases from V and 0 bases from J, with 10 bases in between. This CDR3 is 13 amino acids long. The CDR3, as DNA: TGTGCCAGCCGTTACAGAACTAACTATGGCTACACCTTC. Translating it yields CASRYRTNYGYTF.

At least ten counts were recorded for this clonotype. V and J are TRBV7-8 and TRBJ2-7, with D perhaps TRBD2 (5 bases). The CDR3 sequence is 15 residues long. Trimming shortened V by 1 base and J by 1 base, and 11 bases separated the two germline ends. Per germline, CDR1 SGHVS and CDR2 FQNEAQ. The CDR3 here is CASSLEGVRSYEQYF. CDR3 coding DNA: TGTGCCAGCAGCTTAGAGGGAGTTAGGTCCTACGAGCAGTACTTC.

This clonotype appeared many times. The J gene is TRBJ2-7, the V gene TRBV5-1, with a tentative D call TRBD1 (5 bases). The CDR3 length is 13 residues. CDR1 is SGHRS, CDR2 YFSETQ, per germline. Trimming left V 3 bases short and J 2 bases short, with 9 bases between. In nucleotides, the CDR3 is TGCGCCAGCAGCTCCTCAGGGACCTACGAGCAGTACTTC. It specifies CASSSSGTYEQYF.

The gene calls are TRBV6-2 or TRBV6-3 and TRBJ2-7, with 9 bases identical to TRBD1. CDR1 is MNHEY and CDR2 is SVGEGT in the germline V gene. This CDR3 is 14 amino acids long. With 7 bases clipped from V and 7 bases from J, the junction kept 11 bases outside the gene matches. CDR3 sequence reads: CASTPTGGVREQYF. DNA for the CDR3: TGTGCCAGCACCCCGACAGGGGGGGTACGAGAGCAGTACTTC.

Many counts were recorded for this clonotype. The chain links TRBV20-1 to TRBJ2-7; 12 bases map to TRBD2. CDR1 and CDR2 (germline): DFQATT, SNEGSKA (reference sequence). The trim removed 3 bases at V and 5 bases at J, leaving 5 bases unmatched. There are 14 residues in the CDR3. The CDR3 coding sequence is TGCAGTGCTAGCTCTAGCGGGAGGGCAAACGAGCAGTACTTC. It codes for CSASSSGRANEQYF.

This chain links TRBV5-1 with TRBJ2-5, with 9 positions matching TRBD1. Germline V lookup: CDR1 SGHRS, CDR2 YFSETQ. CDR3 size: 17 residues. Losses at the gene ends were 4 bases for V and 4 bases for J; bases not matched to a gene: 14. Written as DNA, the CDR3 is TGCGCCAGCAGCCTCGGAGATCCGGGACAGGGAGGAGAGACCCAGTACTTC. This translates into CASSLGDPGQGGETQYF.

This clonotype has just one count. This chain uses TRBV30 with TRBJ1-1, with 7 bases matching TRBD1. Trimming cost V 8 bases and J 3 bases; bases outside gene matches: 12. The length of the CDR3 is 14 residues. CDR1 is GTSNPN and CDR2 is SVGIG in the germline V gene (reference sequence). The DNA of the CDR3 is TGTGCCAGATTATCAAAAACAGGGGACACTGAAGCTTTCTTT. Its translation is CARLSKTGDTEAFF.

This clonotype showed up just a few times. The CDR3 DNA sequence: TGTGCCAGTAGTATTTTGACGACTAGCGGGGGTATTTGGAACAATGAGCAGTTCTTC. Amino acids: CASSILTTSGGIWNNEQFF. The rearrangement joins TRBV19 to TRBJ2-1; TRBD2 matches 12 bases. The CDR3 totals 19 residues. Germline V gene data show CDR1 as LNHDA and CDR2 as SQIVND (reference sequence). V trimming: 3 bases; J trimming: 5 bases; junction bases outside the gene matches: 14. The full variable domain, completed using reference TRBV19 and TRBJ2-1, is DGGITQSPKYLFRKEGQNVTLSCEQNLNHDAMYWYRQDPGQGLRLIYYSQIVNDFQKGDIAEGYSVSREKKESFPLTVTSAQKNPTAFYLCASSILTTSGGIWNNEQFFGPGTRLTVL.

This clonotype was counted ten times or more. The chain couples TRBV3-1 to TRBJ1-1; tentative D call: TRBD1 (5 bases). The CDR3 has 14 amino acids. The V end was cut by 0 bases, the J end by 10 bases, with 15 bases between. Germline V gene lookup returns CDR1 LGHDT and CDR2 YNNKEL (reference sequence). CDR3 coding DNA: TGTGCCAGCAGCCAAGAAGTATTACGGGGCAGAGCTTTCTTT. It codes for CASSQEVLRGRAFF.

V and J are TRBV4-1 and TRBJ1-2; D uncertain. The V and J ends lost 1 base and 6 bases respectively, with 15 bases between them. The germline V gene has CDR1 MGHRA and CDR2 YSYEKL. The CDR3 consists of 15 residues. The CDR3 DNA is TGCGCCAGCAGCCAAGTCCCCGGGCCCGGGGATGGCTACACCTTC. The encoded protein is CASSQVPGPGDGYTF.

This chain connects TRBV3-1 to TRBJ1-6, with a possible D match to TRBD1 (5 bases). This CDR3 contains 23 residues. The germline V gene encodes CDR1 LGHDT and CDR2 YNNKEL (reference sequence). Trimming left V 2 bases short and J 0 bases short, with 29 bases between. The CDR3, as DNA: TGTGCCAGCAGCCAACGGAATCGAGGGGAACGGATTGGATCGAGCTCCTATAATTCACCCCTCCACTTT. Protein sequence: CASSQRNRGERIGSSSYNSPLHF.

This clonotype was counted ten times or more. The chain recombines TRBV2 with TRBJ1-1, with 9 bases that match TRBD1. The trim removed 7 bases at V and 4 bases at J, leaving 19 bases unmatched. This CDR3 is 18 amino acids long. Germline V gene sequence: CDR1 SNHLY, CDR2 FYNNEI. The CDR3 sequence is CASTERTGVKPRSTEAFF. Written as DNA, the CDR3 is TGTGCCAGCACCGAGCGGACAGGGGTAAAACCAAGGAGCACTGAAGCTTTCTTT.

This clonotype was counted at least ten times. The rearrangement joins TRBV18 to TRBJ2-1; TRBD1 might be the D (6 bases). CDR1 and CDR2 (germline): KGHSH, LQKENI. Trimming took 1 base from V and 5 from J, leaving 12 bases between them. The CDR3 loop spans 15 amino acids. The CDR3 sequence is CASSPRRGPDNEQFF. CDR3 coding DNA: TGTGCCAGCTCACCACGCAGGGGCCCAGACAATGAGCAGTTCTTC.